Each of the 29 T cell receptor beta chains below was sequenced from the same sample in a study of T-cell memory formation after mild COVID-19. From the 5' RACE reads, TCRdb called clonotypes with MiXCR, one entry per CDR3 protein. The repertoire holds 110,000 or so distinct CDR3 sequences, with 22% as singletons. Sequencing used PBMCs or a T cell subset sorted from them (not recorded which). The receptors come from a man aged 18 to 30 who had mild COVID-19 (a few samples of this study predate the infection). Cell type and time point are not known.

The CDR3 loop reads CASTQGPRETQYF. In DNA form, the CDR3 reads TGTGCCAGCACACAGGGGCCGAGAGAGACCCAGTACTTC. The rearrangement joins TRBV6-5 to TRBJ2-5, with 7 bases lining up with TRBD1. CDR3 length: 13 residues. With 7 bases clipped from V and 4 bases from J, the junction kept 6 bases outside the gene matches. The germline V gene encodes CDR1 MNHEY and CDR2 SVGAGI.

This clonotype has only a few counts. The chain links TRBV4-2 to TRBJ1-2; the D is unclear. Between the trimmed V and J ends, which lost 5 bases and 5 bases, there was a span of 9 bases. Germline CDR1 reads LGHNA; CDR2 reads YNFKEQ. The CDR3 runs to 12 residues. CDR3 in amino acids: CASSDKAYGYTF. CDR3 in DNA: TGTGCCAGCAGCGATAAGGCGTATGGCTACACCTTC.

The rearrangement uses TRBV6-2 or TRBV6-3 and TRBJ1-1, with unresolved D. Trimming removed 3 bases at V and 3 bases at J, with 14 bases between. The CDR3 runs to 15 residues. Germline V lookup: CDR1 MNHEY, CDR2 SVGEGT. CDR3 region: CASSYSPPEHTEAFF. In nucleotides, the CDR3 is TGTGCCAGCAGTTATTCCCCCCCGGAACACACTGAAGCTTTCTTT.

The CDR3 DNA reads TGCGCCAGCAGCGTCCGGGACAGGGCCCACGAGCAGTACTTC. It translates to CASSVRDRAHEQYF. This chain connects TRBV5-1 to TRBJ2-7; TRBD1 agrees at 9 bases. The V gene's germline CDR1 is SGHRS and CDR2 YFSETQ. There are 14 residues in the CDR3. V lost 4 bases and J lost 5; bases outside the gene matches: 7.

This clonotype has more than one count but fewer than ten. For the CDR3, the DNA is TGTGCCAGCACCTGGGGGGCCAGCTCCTATAATTCACCCCTCCACTTT. Its protein is CASTWGASSYNSPLHF. This chain links TRBV28 with TRBJ1-6; TRBD1 might be the D (6 bases). Germline V gene data show CDR1 as MDHEN and CDR2 as SYDVKM. CDR3 length equals 16 residues. V lost 7 bases, J lost 0 bases, and 13 bases lay in between.

The chain couples TRBV6-5 to TRBJ2-7, with 7 bases aligning to TRBD1. CDR1 is MNHEY and CDR2 is SVGAGI in the germline V gene. The length of the CDR3 is 13 residues. The junction had 7 bases not matched to a gene; V was cut back by 8 bases and J by 3 bases. This CDR3 reads CASGRQGFYEQYF. The CDR3 nucleotides read TGTGCCAGCGGCCGACAGGGATTCTACGAGCAGTACTTC.

J is TRBJ2-1 and V is TRBV14, with D perhaps matching TRBD2 (5 bases). The CDR3 totals 16 residues. V dropped 5 bases and J dropped 0 bases, with 14 bases sitting between them. CDR1 SGHDN and CDR2 FVKESK come from the germline V gene. In nucleotides, the CDR3 is TGTGCCAGCAGCGAGTTCAGCGGATACTCCTACAATGAGCAGTTCTTC. Its translation is CASSEFSGYSYNEQFF.

The chain uses TRBV4-3 and TRBJ1-2; tentatively, D is TRBD1 (5 bases). The V and J ends lost 0 bases and 4 bases respectively, with 12 bases between them. The V gene's germline CDR1 is LGHNA and CDR2 YSLEER. This CDR3 is built from 15 residues. For the CDR3, the DNA is TGCGCCAGCAGCCAAGACGTCGGGACCTCCTATGGCTACACCTTC. Its protein is CASSQDVGTSYGYTF.

V is TRBV29-1 and J is TRBJ1-1; D not certain. This CDR3 region has 12 residues. V was clipped by 3 bases and J by 0 bases, with 5 bases between them. The germline V gene encodes CDR1 SQVTM and CDR2 ANQGSEA. CDR3 amino acids: CSVDPLNTEAFF. In DNA, the CDR3 is TGCAGCGTTGACCCGTTGAACACTGAAGCTTTCTTT.

This clonotype was found a few times. The chain links TRBV27 to TRBJ1-1; no reliable D call. The germline gives CDR1 MNHEY, CDR2 SMNVEV (reference sequence). V was clipped by 0 bases and J by 5 bases, with 10 bases between them. The CDR3 runs to 14 residues. In DNA, the CDR3 is TGTGCCAGCAGTTTATCGTATGGGGTTACTGAAGCTTTCTTT. It encodes CASSLSYGVTEAFF.

This chain uses TRBV4-3 with TRBJ1-6; perhaps TRBD1 as D (5 bases). This CDR3 is 16 amino acids long. The germline gives CDR1 LGHNA, CDR2 YSLEER. The ends were cut back, 5 bases at V and 7 bases at J, with 18 bases in the middle. CDR3 bases: TGCGCCAGCAGCTATACTTCCGGGGCACTAAATTCACCCCTCCACTTT. Its protein product is CASSYTSGALNSPLHF.

The chain couples TRBV20-1 to TRBJ2-1; TRBD2 matches 8 bases. Trimming removed 0 bases from V and 8 bases from J; junction bases left unmatched: 9. Germline V gene sequence: CDR1 DFQATT, CDR2 SNEGSKA (reference sequence). This CDR3 has 15 residues. The chain's CDR3 is CSARDTGGAVDEQFF. DNA for the CDR3: TGCAGTGCTAGAGATACCGGGGGGGCCGTCGATGAGCAGTTCTTC.

The gene calls are TRBV4-1 and TRBJ2-3; 13 nucleotides line up with TRBD2. This CDR3 spans 18 amino acids. Germline trimming cut 0 bases from V and 4 bases from J; bases unmatched to any gene: 7. Germline assignment: CDR1 MGHRA and CDR2 YSYEKL. The CDR3 sequence: CASSQDSGLAGEADTQYF. CDR3 nucleotide sequence: TGCGCCAGCAGCCAAGATTCAGGACTAGCGGGGGAGGCAGATACGCAGTATTTT.

This chain joins TRBV4-1 and TRBJ2-1; TRBD2 might be the D (7 bases). CDR1 is MGHRA and CDR2 is YSYEKL in the germline V gene. The CDR3 runs to 17 residues. The V end lost 3 bases, the J end lost 0 bases, and 15 bases lay between the germline ends. The DNA for the CDR3 is TGCGCCAGCAGCCAGAGGGGGGGCTTGAGCTCCTACAATGAGCAGTTCTTC. Translation: CASSQRGGLSSYNEQFF.

This clonotype was observed a few times. The V call is TRBV3-1, the J call TRBJ2-3; D unclear. Germline CDR1 LGHDT, CDR2 YNNKEL (reference sequence). Trimming removed 1 base from V and 1 base from J, with 9 bases in between. The CDR3 runs to 15 residues. The CDR3 loop reads CASSQGDTGTDTQYF. In DNA form, the CDR3 reads TGTGCCAGCAGCCAAGGAGATACCGGCACAGATACGCAGTATTTT.

V and J are TRBV12-3 or TRBV12-4 and TRBJ2-4; perhaps TRBD1 as D (5 bases). The CDR3 length is 14 residues. Trimming took off 6 bases at V and 6 bases at J, with 15 bases between the two ends. The DNA of the CDR3 is TGTGCCAGCAGCCCAGGGTTGGTCGGAAACATTCAGTACTTC. This translates into CASSPGLVGNIQYF.

This clonotype was seen only a few times. The rearrangement joins TRBV4-1 to TRBJ1-3; the match to TRBD1 covers 8 bases. The CDR3 sequence is 17 residues long. CDR1 and CDR2 (germline): MGHRA, YSYEKL. The junction had 8 bases not matched to a gene; V was cut back by 4 bases and J by 0 bases. In DNA form, the CDR3 reads TGCGCCAGCAGCCGACAGGGGTACCCGCACTCTGGAAACACCATATATTTT. It specifies CASSRQGYPHSGNTIYF.

In its sample, this clonotype was seen a few times. The J gene is TRBJ1-2, the V gene TRBV20-1; D is unclear. Trimming removed 2 bases at V and 5 bases at J, with 12 bases between. Germline loops: CDR1 DFQATT, CDR2 SNEGSKA (reference sequence). This CDR3 is 13 amino acids long. CDR3 sequence: CSARPGSRYGYTF. CDR3 DNA sequence: TGCAGTGCTAGACCGGGGTCGCGTTATGGCTACACCTTC.

The V call is TRBV6-5, the J call TRBJ1-1; the D gene is possibly TRBD1 (5 bases). The CDR3 covers 16 residues. Trimming removed 0 bases from V and 1 base from J, with 12 bases in between. Germline V gene lookup returns CDR1 MNHEY and CDR2 SVGAGI. CDR3 DNA sequence: TGTGCCAGCAGTTACTCCGGGGCAGATTCGAACACTGAAGCTTTCTTT. Translation gives CASSYSGADSNTEAFF.

The rearrangement uses TRBV7-2 and TRBJ2-1; D gene uncertain. CDR1 is SGHTA, CDR2 FQGNSA, per germline. The CDR3 sequence is 15 residues long. Trimming removed 1 base from V and 5 bases from J, with 12 bases in between. CDR3 DNA sequence: TGTGCCAGCAGCTTAGTTCGGGCCCTAGACAATGAGCAGTTCTTC. Translation gives CASSLVRALDNEQFF.

A few counts support this clonotype. The gene calls are TRBV14 and TRBJ2-5, with 8 bases that match TRBD1. The J segment lost 5 bases and the V segment lost 4 bases, leaving 12 bases of the junction unmatched. CDR1 and CDR2 (germline): SGHDN, FVKESK. CDR3 size: 16 residues. As DNA, the CDR3 is TGTGCCAGCAGCCCAATCGGGAAACAGGGGGTTGAGACCCAGTACTTC. Its protein product is CASSPIGKQGVETQYF.

The rearrangement uses TRBV29-1 and TRBJ2-1, with 7 positions matching TRBD1. The germline gives CDR1 SQVTM, CDR2 ANQGSEA. This CDR3 is built from 13 residues. The junction had 5 bases not matched to a gene; V was cut back by 7 bases and J by 2 bases. The CDR3 sequence is CSARDSTYNEQFF. The CDR3, as DNA: TGCAGCGCCAGGGACAGCACCTACAATGAGCAGTTCTTC.

This clonotype was seen a handful of times. CDR3 sequence (DNA): TGTGCCAGCAGTCACGGAGAGAACTATGGCTACACCTTC. It codes for CASSHGENYGYTF. The chain has TRBV6-5 and TRBJ1-2; no clear D gene. CDR1 MNHEY and CDR2 SVGAGI come from the germline V gene. This CDR3 has 13 amino acids. V was trimmed by 5 bases and J by 2 bases, leaving 9 bases between them.

CDR3 amino acids: CSARGTGDGEQYV. CDR3 DNA sequence: TGCAGTGCTAGGGGGACAGGGGACGGAGAGCAGTACGTC. The V gene is TRBV20-1, the J gene TRBJ2-7, with 10 nucleotides matching TRBD1. Germline loops: CDR1 DFQATT, CDR2 SNEGSKA (reference sequence). The CDR3 length is 13 residues. V was pared by 3 bases and J by 7 bases, with 6 bases of the junction left unmatched.

In this sample, this clonotype turned up many times. The chain employs TRBV5-6 and TRBJ2-2; 8 nucleotides align to TRBD2. The CDR3 spans 13 residues. Germline V lookup: CDR1 SGHDT, CDR2 YYEEEE. V dropped 1 base and J dropped 9; count of bases not matched to a gene: 2. CDR3 nucleotide sequence: TGTGCCAGCAGCTTGAGCGGGGGCAGGGAGCTGTTTTTT. Translation: CASSLSGGRELFF.

The chain links TRBV7-3 to TRBJ2-1; 11 bases align to TRBD2. The CDR3 covers 17 residues. CDR1 is SGHTA and CDR2 is FQGTGA in the germline V gene. The V segment lost 1 base and the J segment 4 bases; nucleotides outside the gene matches: 6. CDR3 amino acids: CASSLIAGGPRYNEQFF. DNA for the CDR3: TGTGCCAGCAGCTTAATAGCGGGGGGGCCGAGGTACAATGAGCAGTTCTTC. Based on the CDR3 plus reference TRBV7-3 and TRBJ2-1, the full variable domain is GAGVSQTPSNKVTEKGKYVELRCDPISGHTALYWYRQSLGQGPEFLIYFQGTGAADDSGLPNDRFFAVRPEGSVSTLKIQRTERGDSAVYLCASSLIAGGPRYNEQFFGPGTRLTVL.

There are a few counts of this clonotype. This chain joins TRBV20-1 and TRBJ2-1, with a tentative D call TRBD2 (5 bases). Germline CDR1 DFQATT, CDR2 SNEGSKA (reference sequence). V gave up 3 bases and J gave up 1 base, with 16 bases separating them. CDR3 size: 16 residues. CDR3 nucleotides: TGCAGTGCTAGCCCGGGAATACAAACTTCCTACAATGAGCAGTTCTTC. Translating gives CSASPGIQTSYNEQFF.

V usage is TRBV12-3 or TRBV12-4 and J usage is TRBJ1-5; tentatively, D is TRBD1 (5 bases). CDR3 length: 13 residues. V lost 7 bases, J lost 6 bases, and 13 bases lay in between. CDR3 protein: CASTHGGGQPQHF. DNA of the CDR3: TGTGCCAGCACCCATGGGGGGGGTCAGCCCCAGCATTTT.

This chain links TRBV6-1 with TRBJ1-5; D is ambiguous. The germline V gene encodes CDR1 MNHNS and CDR2 SASEGT. V dropped 0 bases and J dropped 0 bases, with 9 bases sitting between them. The CDR3 spans 16 residues. This CDR3 is CASSEAKLFSNQPQHF. CDR3 coding DNA: TGTGCCAGCAGTGAAGCAAAGCTTTTTAGCAATCAGCCCCAGCATTTT.